This T cell receptor beta chain is drawn from a study of shared clonotypes between healthy human individuals. The overall study: Donor composition was two women and a few men, aged 18 to 49. For every donor, three CD4 naive, three CD4 memory, two CD8 naive and one CD8 memory plates were used.

Genomic DNA from each subset was divided evenly over several immunoSEQ plates. Libraries were prepared by immunoSEQ multiplex PCR; TCRdb keeps only in-frame clonotypes and omits some of them. This sample has about 2.1 million clones; 93% occur once, and the top ten carry approximately 1.6%. CDR3 length equals 13 residues. The germline CDR1 and CDR2 sequences are LNHDA and SQIVND (reference sequence). Terminally differentiated effector memory CD45RA+ cells were excluded by CCR7 positive selection of CD45RO-negative cells. Among the donors, all were Caucasian adults who lived in Nashville, Tennessee. The origin of this receptor is a young man in good health. Some clones in this sample may be carry-over from other donors' samples. V usage is TRBV19 and J usage is TRBJ2-5; D remains unclear. With the DNA end fitting TRBJ2-7 better, the J assignment may be wrong. The sequencing input was naive CD8+ T cells from PBMCs. In nucleotides, the CDR3 is TGTGCCAGTAGTATTTCCGGCAACTACGAGCAGTACTTC. It codes for CASSISGNYEQYF.